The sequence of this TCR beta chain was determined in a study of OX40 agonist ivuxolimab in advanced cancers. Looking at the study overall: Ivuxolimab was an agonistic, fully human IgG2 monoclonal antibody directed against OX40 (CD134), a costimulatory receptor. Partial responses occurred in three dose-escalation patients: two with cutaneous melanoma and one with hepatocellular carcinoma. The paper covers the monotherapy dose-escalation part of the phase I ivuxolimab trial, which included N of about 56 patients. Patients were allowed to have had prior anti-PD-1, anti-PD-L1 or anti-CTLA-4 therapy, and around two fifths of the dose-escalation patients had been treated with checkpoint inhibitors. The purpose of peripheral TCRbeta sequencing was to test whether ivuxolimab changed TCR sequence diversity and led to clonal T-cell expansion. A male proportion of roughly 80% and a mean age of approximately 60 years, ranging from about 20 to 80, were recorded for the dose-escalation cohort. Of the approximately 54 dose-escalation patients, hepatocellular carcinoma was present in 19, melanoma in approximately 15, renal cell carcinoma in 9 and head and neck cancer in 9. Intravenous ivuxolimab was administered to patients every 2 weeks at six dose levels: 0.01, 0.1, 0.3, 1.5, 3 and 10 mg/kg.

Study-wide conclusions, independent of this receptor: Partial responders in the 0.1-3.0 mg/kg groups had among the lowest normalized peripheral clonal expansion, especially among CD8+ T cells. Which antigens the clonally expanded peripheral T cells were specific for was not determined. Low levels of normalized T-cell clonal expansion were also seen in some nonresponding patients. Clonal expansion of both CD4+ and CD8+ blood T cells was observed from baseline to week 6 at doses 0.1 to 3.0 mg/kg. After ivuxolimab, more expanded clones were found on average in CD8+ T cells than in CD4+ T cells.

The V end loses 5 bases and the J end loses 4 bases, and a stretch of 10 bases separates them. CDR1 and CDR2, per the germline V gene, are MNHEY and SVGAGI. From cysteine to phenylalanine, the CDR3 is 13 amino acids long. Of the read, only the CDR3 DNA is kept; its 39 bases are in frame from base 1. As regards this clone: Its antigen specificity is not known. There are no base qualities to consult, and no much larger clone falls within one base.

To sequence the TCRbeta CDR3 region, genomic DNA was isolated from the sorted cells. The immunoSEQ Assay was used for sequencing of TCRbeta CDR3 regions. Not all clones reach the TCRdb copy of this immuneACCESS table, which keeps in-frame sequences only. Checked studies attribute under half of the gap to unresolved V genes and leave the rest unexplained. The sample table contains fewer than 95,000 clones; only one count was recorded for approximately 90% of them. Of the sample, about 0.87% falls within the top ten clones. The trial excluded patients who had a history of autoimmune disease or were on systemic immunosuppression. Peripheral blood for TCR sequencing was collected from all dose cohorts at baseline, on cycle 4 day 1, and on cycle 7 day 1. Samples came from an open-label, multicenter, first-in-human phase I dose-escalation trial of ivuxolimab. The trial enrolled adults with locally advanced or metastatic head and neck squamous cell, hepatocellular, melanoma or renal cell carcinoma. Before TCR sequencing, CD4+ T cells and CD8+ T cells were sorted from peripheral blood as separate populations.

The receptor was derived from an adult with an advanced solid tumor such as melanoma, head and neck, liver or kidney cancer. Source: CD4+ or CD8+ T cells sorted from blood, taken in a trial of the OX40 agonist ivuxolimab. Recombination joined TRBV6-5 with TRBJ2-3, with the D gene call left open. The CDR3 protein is CASSITRSDTQYF. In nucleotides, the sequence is TGTGCCAGCAGTATAACCCGATCAGATACGCAGTATTTT.